These 14 T cell receptor beta chains were all obtained from the same sample, sequenced in a study of human T cells and chemical hapten exposure. TCRdb itself ran the RACE reads through MiXCR, one entry per CDR3 protein. Seen here are some 74,000 distinct CDR3 sequences, 13% observed once, and the top ten hold 5.7%. The sample's time point: patch test 3, about 24 weeks after DPC sensitization. Sample treatment: therapeutic diphenylcyclopropenone sensitization with weekly scalp DPC. Sequencing used whole blood, obtained in connection with sensitization to the hapten diphenylcyclopropenone (DPC). These TCRs come from a woman between 45 and 65 years old with alopecia areata. Some clones in this sample may be carry-over from other donors' samples.

The sample holds a few counts of this clonotype. The rearrangement uses TRBV5-4 and TRBJ2-1, with 11 bases that match TRBD2. The CDR3 sequence is 14 residues long. Germline V gene lookup returns CDR1 SGHNT and CDR2 YYREEE (reference sequence). V lost 1 base, J lost 9 bases, and 3 bases stayed unmatched. The CDR3: CASSLKLAGVEQFF. The DNA for the CDR3 is TGTGCCAGCAGCTTGAAACTAGCGGGAGTTGAGCAGTTCTTC.

This clonotype was detected only a few times. The rearrangement uses TRBV7-9 and TRBJ1-1; TRBD1 is a possible D gene (6 bases). This CDR3 region has 17 residues. With 5 bases removed from V and 4 bases from J, the gap between germline ends came to 23 bases. CDR1 SEHNR and CDR2 FQNEAQ come from the germline V gene (reference sequence). CDR3 DNA: TGTGCCAGCAGCCTATCCGGGACACCCCAAAGAACCACTGAAGCTTTCTTT. As protein: CASSLSGTPQRTTEAFF.

Ten or more counts support this clonotype. This chain's CDR3 is CASSSGTGNFVNTIYF. Here the CDR3 DNA reads TGTGCCAGCAGCTCGGGGACTGGGAACTTCGTAAACACCATATATTTT. The chain employs TRBV3-1 and TRBJ1-3; D might be TRBD1 (5 bases). This CDR3 region has 16 residues. The V and J ends lost 5 bases and 6 bases respectively, with 20 bases between them. Germline V CDR1 and CDR2: LGHDT, YNNKEL (reference sequence).

This clonotype showed up many times. J is TRBJ1-1 and V is TRBV6-1; no clear D. V lost 6 bases and J 0 bases, leaving 8 bases between the germline ends. Germline CDR1 MNHNS, CDR2 SASEGT. This CDR3 is built from 13 residues. CDR3 nucleotides: TGTGCCAGCAGCCCCAAAATGAACACTGAAGCTTTCTTT. Protein: CASSPKMNTEAFF.

By share, this clonotype counts as large. The DNA for the CDR3 is TGCAGTGCCAATAGCGGGAGCAGTTCCTACGAGCAGTACTTC. Translation: CSANSGSSSYEQYF. This rearrangement joins TRBV20-1 to TRBJ2-7; 9 bases agree with TRBD2. CDR1 and CDR2 from the germline V gene are DFQATT and SNEGSKA (reference sequence). Trimming cost V 6 bases and J 1 base; bases outside gene matches: 7. The CDR3 runs 14 residues.

This clonotype was recorded many times. The CDR3 DNA reads TGCGCCAGCAGAGTCCCTCCGGGGACTAGCGGGAGGGCCGGGGAGCTGTTTTTT. Protein product: CASRVPPGTSGRAGELFF. This chain joins TRBV10-2 and TRBJ2-2; 16 bases map to TRBD2. The CDR3 contains 18 residues. Germline V gene data show CDR1 as WSHSY and CDR2 as SAAADI. V lost 6 bases to trimming and J lost 6 bases; unmatched junction nucleotides: 10.

This clonotype has at least ten counts. This sequence joins TRBV27 and TRBJ2-3; TRBD1 is a possible D gene (6 bases). CDR1 MNHEY and CDR2 SMNVEV come from the germline V gene (reference sequence). V dropped 8 bases and J dropped 4 bases, with 16 bases sitting between them. There are 14 residues in the CDR3. The CDR3 sequence: CASGVSDRADTQYF. The CDR3, as DNA: TGTGCCAGCGGCGTCTCGGACAGAGCAGATACGCAGTATTTT.

This clonotype was counted ten times or more. The chain joins TRBV29-1 to TRBJ2-3; 7 bases align to TRBD1. V lost 6 bases and J lost 6; bases outside the gene matches: 6. The CDR3 is 12 residues long. From germline, CDR1 is SQVTM and CDR2 ANQGSEA. The CDR3 DNA follows: TGCAGCGTCAATACAGGGGCGGATACGCAGTATTTT. Amino acid sequence: CSVNTGADTQYF.

This clonotype was picked up many times. The V and J genes are TRBV2 and TRBJ2-2; possibly TRBD1 or TRBD2 for D (5 bases each). V was shortened by 10 bases and J by 0 bases, with 9 bases between the two germline ends. Germline CDR1 reads SNHLY; CDR2 reads FYNNEI. The length of the CDR3 is 13 residues. CDR3 residues: CAIGTANTGELFF. CDR3 DNA sequence: TGTGCCATCGGGACGGCGAACACCGGGGAGCTGTTTTTT.

CDR3 nucleotide sequence: TGCGCCAGCAGGGAAGCGGACACAGATACGCAGTATTTT. This gives the protein CASREADTDTQYF. The chain carries TRBV5-1 and TRBJ2-3; D is possibly TRBD2 (5 bases). This CDR3 is built from 13 residues. V lost 5 bases and J lost 2, with 9 bases in between. CDR1 is SGHRS and CDR2 is YFSETQ in the germline V gene.

This clonotype was found a few times. V is TRBV7-9 and J is TRBJ2-7; 13 bases map to TRBD2. The V and J ends lost 0 bases and 2 bases, in that order; junction bases with no gene match: 4. Germline V gene data show CDR1 as SEHNR and CDR2 as FQNEAQ (reference sequence). The CDR3 is made up of 17 amino acids. The CDR3 is CASSLARLAGGPYEQYF. The CDR3, as DNA: TGTGCCAGCAGCTTAGCCAGACTAGCGGGAGGACCCTACGAGCAGTACTTC.

This clonotype was observed at least ten times. V is TRBV3-1 and J is TRBJ2-4, with 7 bases identical to TRBD2. This CDR3 is 14 amino acids long. V lost 0 bases and J lost 9; bases outside the gene matches: 5. Germline CDR1 and CDR2: LGHDT and YNNKEL (reference sequence). The DNA of the CDR3 is TGTGCCAGCAGCCAAGATCGCGGGGGTAGCATTCAGTACTTC. The encoded protein is CASSQDRGGSIQYF.

This clonotype has at least ten counts. The CDR3 loop reads CASTATGASSGISTDTQYF. Written as DNA, the CDR3 is TGTGCCAGCACTGCCACAGGGGCGTCTAGCGGGATTAGCACAGATACGCAGTATTTT. The chain combines TRBV12-3 or TRBV12-4 with TRBJ2-3, with TRBD2 identical over 9 bases. This CDR3 contains 19 residues. J lost 0 bases, V lost 7 bases, and 17 bases had no gene match.

This clonotype was recorded many times. The junction departs from germline at one end; a sequencing error may be responsible. V and J are TRBV29-1 and TRBJ2-2; TRBD1 matches 7 bases. CDR1 is SQVTM, CDR2 ANQGSEA, per germline. There are 11 residues in the CDR3. The CDR3 coding sequence is TGCAGCGTCGCATCTGAGACAGGGTTGTCTTTT. Translating it yields CSVASETGLSF.